This T cell receptor beta chain was identified in a study of lymphopenia after photon versus proton radiotherapy. This clone was recorded once. The antigen is not known. The study's findings and limits: After the lymphocyte nadir, photon-treated repertoires showed oligoclonal expansion, especially of CD8+ Temra cells. Photon-treated patients lost naive T cells and TCR diversity; proton-treated stayed stable.

This table comes from immunoSEQ multiplex PCR, and its TCRdb copy is limited to in-frame clones, with some not included. The table has fewer than 35,000 clones, roughly 89% seen once. Germline CDR1 GTSNPN, CDR2 SVGIG (reference sequence). The CDR3 is 14 amino acids. Trimming took 5 bases from V and 3 from J; bases not matched to a gene: 6. The chain uses TRBV30 and TRBJ2-3; TRBD2 aligns across 9 bases. This clonotype originated in a woman aged 70-85 years with pancreatic cancer. Some clones in this sample may be carry-over from other donors' samples. The sequencing here drew on peripheral blood, taken from a patient treated with proton-based radiotherapy. This CDR3 reads CAWFSGSGTDTQYF. The CDR3 DNA reads TGTGCCTGGTTTAGCGGGAGTGGGACAGATACGCAGTATTTT.